This TCR beta chain came from a study of identical twins. This clonotype has a count of ten or more. The germline V gene has CDR1 SGHVS and CDR2 FQNEAQ. V lost 0 bases to trimming and J lost 4 bases; unmatched junction nucleotides: 4. The CDR3 is made up of 16 amino acids. TCRdb ran MiXCR on the 5' RACE reads and lists one entry per CDR3 protein. The sample has 450,000 or so distinct CDR3 sequences, 12% to 15% seen once. The sample was also linked to a second study, of yellow fever vaccine responses in identical twins.

V and J are TRBV7-8 and TRBJ2-7; 12 bases are a match to TRBD2. Sequenced input: CD4+ T cells sorted from blood. The receptor was derived from a woman aged 18-29 years in good health. The CDR3: CASSLASSGGAYEQYF. For the CDR3, the DNA is TGTGCCAGCAGCTTAGCGTCTAGCGGGGGGGCTTACGAGCAGTACTTC.